This T cell receptor beta chain was retrieved from a study of beta chain features in type 1 diabetes. Expressed TCRB transcripts were sequenced because the entire RNA isolate underwent reverse transcription. The table came from immunoSEQ multiplex PCR; TCRdb's copy has only in-frame clones and leaves some out. The profile shows under 400,000 clones, around 12% of them singletons. The CDR3 has 14 residues. The germline V gene encodes CDR1 SGHRS and CDR2 YFSETQ. V dropped 0 bases and J dropped 3 bases, with 9 bases sitting between them. Comments on this clone: Its specificity is unknown.

The purity of all sorted populations exceeded 98%. Findings and limits, study-wide: Shorter templates might be favored by PCR, equally in patients and controls. Junctions at VDJ sites from type 1 diabetes patients had fewer insertions and more deletions. Among all four CD4+ subsets, Type 1 diabetes patients had TCRB CDR3s that were moderately but significantly shorter.

The chain carries TRBV5-1 and TRBJ1-1; D is unresolved. The clonotype was recovered from a young man in good health. The specimen sequenced was naive CD4+ T cells from blood. CDR3 bases: TGCGCCAGCAGCTTGGACGAGGGATACACTGAAGCTTTCTTT. Protein: CASSLDEGYTEAFF. Filled out from reference TRBV5-1 and TRBJ1-1, the complete variable domain reads KAGVTQTPRYLIKTRGQQVTLSCSPISGHRSVSWYQQTPGQGLQFLFEYFSETQRNKGNFPGRFSGRQFSNSRSEMNVSTLELGDSALYLCASSLDEGYTEAFFGQGTRLTVV.